A selection of T cell receptor beta chains follows, all from one sample in a study of Graves' ophthalmopathy and Graves' hyperthyroidism. TCRdb used MiXCR to reprocess the multiplex PCR reads, holding one entry per CDR3 protein. Here the sample spans approximately 540,000 distinct CDR3 sequences, 35% to 45% being singletons. Sample: peripheral blood or thyroid tissue (not recorded which). These receptor sequences come from an adult man with Graves' hyperthyroidism. The CDR3 runs from the conserved cysteine through the conserved F or W. The order of the fields is CDR3 DNA, CDR3 protein, clone size, V gene, J gene, D gene. A D gene is named only where the DNA matches it firmly. Not all rows give a size; the values are once, few, many and, for expanded clones, a class.

DNA: TGTGCCACCAGTGTTTCTTTCTGGACAGGGAACACCGGGGAGCTGTTTTTT; CDR3: CATSVSFWTGNTGELFF; size: few; V: TRBV24-1; J: TRBJ2-2; D: TRBD1
DNA: TGCGCCAGCAGCTTCCTTCCGGGACAGGGTGACATCTCTGGAAACACCATATATTTT; CDR3: CASSFLPGQGDISGNTIYF; size: few; V: TRBV5-1; J: TRBJ1-3; D: TRBD1
DNA: TGCGCCAGCAGCCAAGATCCGGGACAGGGAGGAAACTATGGCTACACCTTC; CDR3: CASSQDPGQGGNYGYTF; size: many; V: TRBV4-1; J: TRBJ1-2; D: TRBD1
DNA: TGTGCCAGCAGATCGGACGAGCTGAGCCAGCCCCAGCATTTT; CDR3: CASRSDELSQPQHF; size: few; V: TRBV6-2/TRBV6-3; J: TRBJ1-5; D: NA
DNA: TGCAGTGCAATAGCGGGAGGGGTAGGAGAGACCCAGTACTTC; CDR3: CSAIAGGVGETQYF; size: many; V: TRBV20-1; J: TRBJ2-5; D: TRBD2
DNA: TGTGCCAGTAGTATGGACCGGGGGGCGAGAGATACGCAGTATTTT; CDR3: CASSMDRGARDTQYF; size: NA; V: TRBV19; J: TRBJ2-3; D: NA
DNA: TGTGCCAGCAGCTTCATACCGAACAGGGGCCTTACCTACGAGCAGTACTTC; CDR3: CASSFIPNRGLTYEQYF; size: NA; V: TRBV7-2; J: TRBJ2-7; D: TRBD1
DNA: TGTGCCAGCAGCTTAGGTGGTCAGGGCCCTAACTATGGCTACACCTTC; CDR3: CASSLGGQGPNYGYTF; size: many; V: TRBV7-8; J: TRBJ1-2; D: NA
DNA: TGTGCCAGCAGCCAAAGAGCAGGGGATGGCTACACCTTC; CDR3: CASSQRAGDGYTF; size: NA; V: TRBV3-1; J: TRBJ1-2; D: NA
DNA: TGTGCCAGCAGCCAAGCCGGGACAGCTTACGAGCAGTACTTC; CDR3: CASSQAGTAYEQYF; size: many; V: TRBV3-1; J: TRBJ2-7; D: TRBD1
DNA: TGTGCCAGCAGCATCGGACTAGATGGGGGGCGGCAGTACTTC; CDR3: CASSIGLDGGRQYF; size: many; V: TRBV13; J: TRBJ2-7; D: NA
DNA: TGTGCCAGTAGTTTACCGGGACAGGGGGGCACTGAAGCTTTCTTT; CDR3: CASSLPGQGGTEAFF; size: NA; V: TRBV19; J: TRBJ1-1; D: TRBD1
DNA: TGTGCCAGCGCCCCCTCCAGGGGGCTGGGGCAAGAGACCCAGTACTTC; CDR3: CASAPSRGLGQETQYF; size: many; V: TRBV25-1; J: TRBJ2-5; D: TRBD1
DNA: TGTGCCATCAGTGAGGCGGCCTCCTACGAGCAGTACTTC; CDR3: CAISEAASYEQYF; size: many; V: TRBV10-3; J: TRBJ2-7; D: NA
DNA: TGCAGTGCTACCCGGACTAGCGGGAGGTTCGGAGAGACCCAGTACTTC; CDR3: CSATRTSGRFGETQYF; size: many; V: TRBV20-1; J: TRBJ2-5; D: TRBD2
DNA: TGTGCCAGCAGCGTAGCCCTCGAGGACAGCCAAGAGACCCAGTACTTC; CDR3: CASSVALEDSQETQYF; size: many; V: TRBV9; J: TRBJ2-5; D: NA
DNA: TGTGCCGGCAGTGCCGGGACAGGGAATTCACCCCTCCACTTT; CDR3: CAGSAGTGNSPLHF; size: NA; V: TRBV28; J: TRBJ1-6; D: TRBD1
DNA: TGCAGTGCTCGTAGCGGGAGCTCCTACAATGAGCAGTTCTTC; CDR3: CSARSGSSYNEQFF; size: few; V: TRBV20-1; J: TRBJ2-1; D: TRBD2
DNA: TGCAGCGTTTCTGGAGGAAACACCGGGGAGCTGTTTTTT; CDR3: CSVSGGNTGELFF; size: many; V: TRBV29-1; J: TRBJ2-2; D: NA
DNA: TGCAGGGCTAGGGACTCCTACGAGCAGTACTTC; CDR3: CRARDSYEQYF; size: once; V: TRBV20-1; J: TRBJ2-7; D: NA
DNA: TGTGCCACCAGTGATGGCTCACACCAAGAGACCCGGTACTTC; CDR3: CATSDGSHQETRYF; size: NA; V: TRBV24-1; J: TRBJ2-5; D: NA
DNA: TGCAGTGCGAGAGATGGCCAGTACTTC; CDR3: CSARDGQYF; size: NA; V: TRBV20-1; J: TRBJ2-5; D: NA
DNA: TGCAGTGCTAGAGATCAAGCGGGGGGGCAATCTGATACGCAGTATTTT; CDR3: CSARDQAGGQSDTQYF; size: NA; V: TRBV20-1; J: TRBJ2-3; D: TRBD2
DNA: TGTGCCAGCAGCGCCCCGGACAGGGATCGCGAAAAACTGTTTTTT; CDR3: CASSAPDRDREKLFF; size: NA; V: TRBV5-6; J: TRBJ1-4; D: TRBD1
DNA: TGTGCCAGCAGTTGGGGGACAGGGGTGAACACTGAAGCTTTCTTT; CDR3: CASSWGTGVNTEAFF; size: many; V: TRBV12-3/TRBV12-4; J: TRBJ1-1; D: TRBD1
DNA: TGTGCTAGTGCAGTTAACTGGGGGAACGATGGCTACACCTTC; CDR3: CASAVNWGNDGYTF; size: many; V: TRBV12-5; J: TRBJ1-2; D: NA
DNA: TGTGCCAGTAGTCCCACTAGCAACCTATACAACAATGAGCAGTTCTTC; CDR3: CASSPTSNLYNNEQFF; size: NA; V: TRBV19; J: TRBJ2-1; D: NA
DNA: TGCAGCGCCTGGACTAGTGCAAGCTCCTACAATGAGCAGTACTTC; CDR3: CSAWTSASSYNEQYF; size: NA; V: TRBV29-1; J: TRBJ2-7; D: TRBD2
DNA: TGTGCCAGCAGCTTTGGGACAGGGTACACCGGGGAGCTGTTTTTT; CDR3: CASSFGTGYTGELFF; size: many; V: TRBV9; J: TRBJ2-2; D: TRBD1
DNA: TGTGCCATCAGTAACGTAGACAGGGTAGACCACGAGCAGTACTTC; CDR3: CAISNVDRVDHEQYF; size: many; V: TRBV10-3; J: TRBJ2-7; D: TRBD1
DNA: TGTGCCAGCAGTCCCGTCGGGACTACATGGACCCAGTACTTC; CDR3: CASSPVGTTWTQYF; size: many; V: TRBV28; J: TRBJ2-5; D: TRBD2
DNA: TGTGCCAGCAGTACCGGGACATTGTACCAAGAGACCCAGTACTTC; CDR3: CASSTGTLYQETQYF; size: NA; V: TRBV2; J: TRBJ2-5; D: NA
DNA: TGTGCCAGCAGCGTCCGGGCCGGGACCTACGAGCAGTACTTC; CDR3: CASSVRAGTYEQYF; size: few; V: TRBV9; J: TRBJ2-7; D: NA
DNA: TGTGCCAGCAGCTTAACGGATAATTCACCCCTCCACTTT; CDR3: CASSLTDNSPLHF; size: many; V: TRBV12-3/TRBV12-4; J: TRBJ1-6; D: NA
DNA: TGTGCCACCAGTGATTCTACAGGGAGGACTAATGAAAAACTGTTTTTT; CDR3: CATSDSTGRTNEKLFF; size: NA; V: TRBV24-1; J: TRBJ1-4; D: NA
DNA: TGCGCCAGCAGCCAGGAGGGACAGGGGGTTGGGACCGGGGAGCTGTTTTTT; CDR3: CASSQEGQGVGTGELFF; size: few; V: TRBV4-1; J: TRBJ2-2; D: TRBD1
DNA: TGTGCCAGCAGCCGTGACAGCGCCCGGGATACGCAGTATTTT; CDR3: CASSRDSARDTQYF; size: many; V: TRBV5-8; J: TRBJ2-3; D: NA
DNA: TGCGCCAGCACCCTCGGGACAGGGCGGGACACTGAAGCTTTCTTT; CDR3: CASTLGTGRDTEAFF; size: NA; V: TRBV5-1; J: TRBJ1-1; D: TRBD1
DNA: TGTGCCAGCAGCCGTGGAGATCGGCAGGATTCCTTTCAGACCCAGTACTTC; CDR3: CASSRGDRQDSFQTQYF; size: many; V: TRBV7-9; J: TRBJ2-5; D: NA
DNA: TGTGCCAGCAGCCAAGAAGGTTGGGGATTCGCCGGGGAGCTGTTTTTT; CDR3: CASSQEGWGFAGELFF; size: once; V: TRBV14; J: TRBJ2-2; D: NA
DNA: TGTGCCAGCAGGACGATAGCGGGGGTTACTGAAGCTTTCTTT; CDR3: CASRTIAGVTEAFF; size: NA; V: TRBV7-8; J: TRBJ1-1; D: NA
DNA: TGTGCCAGTAGTATGATCTGGGGATATGGCTACACCTTC; CDR3: CASSMIWGYGYTF; size: NA; V: TRBV19; J: TRBJ1-2; D: NA
DNA: TGTGCCAGCAGCCAAGTGGACATTTCCTACGAGCAGTACTTC; CDR3: CASSQVDISYEQYF; size: NA; V: TRBV4-1; J: TRBJ2-7; D: NA
DNA: TGTGCCATCAGTGTGGGGGGAAACGCCCACTACGAGCAGTACTTC; CDR3: CAISVGGNAHYEQYF; size: many; V: TRBV10-3; J: TRBJ2-7; D: NA
DNA: TGCAGTGCTAGAGATTTAATAGCGGGAAGATCCTACAATGAAGCTTTCTTT; CDR3: CSARDLIAGRSYNEAFF; size: once; V: TRBV20-1; J: TRBJ1-1; D: NA